The clone carrying this TCR beta chain was recorded only once. Authors' processing steps: It was from reference gene primer amplification that nucleated cell counts were estimated. Only in-frame clones appear in the TCRdb table, and some are missing; sequencing was by immunoSEQ multiplex PCR. V and J calls and clone size are copied from that table; D and trimming were computed from the DNA. The repertoire has about 110,000 clones, 80% to 90% of them found once; the top ten carry about 1%. Germline V gene data show CDR1 as SEHNR and CDR2 as FQNEAQ (reference sequence). The CDR3 length is 15 residues. The V and J ends lost 6 bases and 2 bases respectively, with 15 bases between them. This entry comes from a study of blood T cell repertoires in COVID-19. Study-wide background: The United States, Italy and Spain provided the acute and convalescent COVID-19 samples. T cells, B-cell-depleted T cells, or PBMCs provided the cDNA or gDNA that served as material.

The sample taken for sequencing was peripheral blood. The chain employs TRBV7-9 and TRBJ2-3, with a weak D call TRBD1 (6 bases). The TCR sequence derives from a human donor in a cohort sampled during active COVID-19. The CDR3 here is CASRVRGFNTDTQYF. The CDR3 DNA is TGTGCCAGCAGGGTGAGGGGGTTTAACACAGATACGCAGTATTTT.